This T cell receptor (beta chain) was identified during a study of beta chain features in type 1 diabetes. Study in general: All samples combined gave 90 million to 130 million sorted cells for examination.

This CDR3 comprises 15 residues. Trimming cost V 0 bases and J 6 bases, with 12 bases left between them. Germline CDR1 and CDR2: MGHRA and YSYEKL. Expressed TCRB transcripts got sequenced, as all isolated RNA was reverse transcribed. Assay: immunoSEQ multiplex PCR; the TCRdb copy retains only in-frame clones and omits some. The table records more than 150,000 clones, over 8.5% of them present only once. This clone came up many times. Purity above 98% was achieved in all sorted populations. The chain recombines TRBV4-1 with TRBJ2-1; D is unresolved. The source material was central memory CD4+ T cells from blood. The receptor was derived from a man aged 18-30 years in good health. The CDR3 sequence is CASSQDRVRSNEQFF. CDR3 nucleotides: TGCGCCAGCAGCCAAGATCGGGTAAGGAGCAATGAGCAGTTCTTC.